These T cell receptor beta chains were read from a single sample in a study of shared clonotypes between healthy human individuals. This table comes from immunoSEQ multiplex PCR, and its TCRdb copy is limited to in-frame clones, with some not included. The table has roughly 640,000 clones, about 74% seen once. Sequenced: memory CD4+ T cells sorted from blood. The receptors come from a woman aged 30 to 39 in good health. Both conserved end residues are part of each CDR3. A D gene is named only where the DNA matches it firmly. Clone size, where shown, is once, few, many, or a class for clones that have expanded.

v_call	d_call	clone_size	j_call	cdr3_aa	cdr3_nt
TRBV9	NA	few	TRBJ1-1	CASSVDSNTEAFF	TGTGCCAGCAGCGTCGACAGTAACACTGAAGCTTTCTTT
TRBV5-1	NA	once	TRBJ2-4	CASSLDPWGTKNIQYF	TGCGCCAGCAGCTTGGACCCCTGGGGGACCAAAAACATTCAGTACTTC
TRBV28	TRBD2	NA	TRBJ2-1	CASSPDSGNRYNEQFF	TGTGCCAGCAGCCCAGATAGCGGGAATAGGTACAATGAGCAGTTCTTC
TRBV15	NA	NA	TRBJ2-2	CATSRTARANTGELFF	TGTGCCACCAGCCGGACTGCCCGGGCGAACACCGGGGAGCTGTTTTTT
TRBV21-1	NA	NA	TRBJ2-1	CASSKARLVSYNEQFF	TGTGCCAGCAGCAAAGCCAGGCTAGTTTCCTACAATGAGCAGTTCTTC
TRBV6-5	NA	NA	TRBJ1-2	CASSYTAGSVYGYTF	TGTGCCAGCAGTTACACGGCAGGGAGTGTTTATGGCTACACCTTC
TRBV7-9	TRBD2	NA	TRBJ2-5	CASSLGVSGTETQYF	TGTGCCAGCAGCTTAGGTGTTAGCGGGACTGAGACCCAGTACTTC
TRBV27	TRBD1	NA	TRBJ2-7	CASSSTRTGRPYEQYF	TGTGCCAGCAGTTCAACTAGGACAGGGCGGCCCTACGAGCAGTACTTC
TRBV11-2	NA	NA	TRBJ2-1	CASSLGDYNEQFF	TGTGCCAGCAGCTTGGGGGACTACAATGAGCAGTTCTTC
TRBV7-3	NA	few	TRBJ2-1	CASSDGSGLYNEQFF	TGTGCCAGCAGCGACGGCTCCGGTCTCTACAATGAGCAGTTCTTC
TRBV2	NA	NA	TRBJ2-2	CASRPDISNTGELFF	TGTGCCAGCAGGCCCGACATCTCCAACACCGGGGAGCTGTTTTTT
TRBV28	NA	NA	TRBJ1-1	CASSLGGAGPTEAFF	TGTGCCAGCAGTCTCGGGGGGGCAGGTCCGACTGAAGCTTTCTTT
TRBV27	TRBD1	NA	TRBJ1-2	CASSTTTGHGYTF	TGTGCCAGCAGTACGACGACAGGGCACGGCTACACCTTC
TRBV10-3	TRBD2	NA	TRBJ2-5	CAISDPPGGTGGQQETQYF	TGTGCCATCAGTGACCCTCCTGGTGGCACGGGAGGACAACAAGAGACCCAGTACTTC
TRBV11-2	NA	NA	TRBJ1-5	CASSLDRGGNQPQHF	TGTGCCAGCAGCTTAGACAGGGGCGGCAATCAGCCCCAGCATTTT
TRBV27	NA	NA	TRBJ1-1	CASSRTMNTEAFF	TGTGCCAGCAGTCGTACTATGAACACTGAAGCTTTCTTT
TRBV2	TRBD1	few	TRBJ2-4	CASSFSPGTVFTSF	TGTGCCAGCAGTTTTTCCCCCGGGACAGTTTTTACCAGCTTC
TRBV19	NA	NA	TRBJ1-4	CASSMGSTNEKLFF	TGTGCCAGTAGTATGGGTTCAACTAATGAAAAACTGTTTTTT
TRBV18	NA	NA	TRBJ2-1	CASSIRDTYNEQFF	TGTGCCAGCTCGATCCGGGACACCTACAATGAGCAGTTCTTC
TRBV11-3	NA	NA	TRBJ1-1	CASSYPSGDTEAFF	TGTGCCAGCAGCTACCCGTCGGGAGACACTGAAGCTTTCTTT
TRBV5-6	NA	NA	TRBJ2-5	CASSLQGTDETQYF	TGTGCCAGCAGCCTCCAGGGTACGGACGAGACCCAGTACTTC
TRBV6-1	NA	many	TRBJ2-7	CASSEIREQYF	TGTGCCAGCAGTGAAATTAGGGAGCAGTACTTC
TRBV28	NA	NA	TRBJ1-1	CASSLWGRGTEAFF	TGTGCCAGCAGTTTGTGGGGTCGAGGCACTGAAGCTTTCTTT
TRBV28	TRBD2	NA	TRBJ2-1	CASRALGRAGDEQFF	TGTGCCAGCAGGGCTCTCGGGAGGGCCGGGGATGAGCAGTTCTTC
TRBV10-3	NA	NA	TRBJ1-2	CAISPHSNYGYTF	TGTGCCATCAGCCCTCACAGTAACTATGGCTACACCTTC
TRBV5-6	NA	NA	TRBJ2-5	CASSLRQGPGETQYF	TGTGCCAGCAGCTTGAGGCAGGGCCCGGGAGAGACCCAGTACTTC
TRBV6-6	NA	NA	TRBJ2-7	CASSYSSEQYF	TGTGCCAGCAGTTACTCGTCCGAGCAGTACTTC
TRBV19	NA	NA	TRBJ2-1	CASSISGWQGGYYNEQFF	TGTGCCAGTAGTATATCCGGGTGGCAGGGTGGTTACTACAATGAGCAGTTCTTC
TRBV5-6	NA	NA	TRBJ2-1	CASSLMGRHNEQFF	TGTGCCAGCAGCTTGATGGGGCGGCACAATGAGCAGTTCTTC
TRBV5-6	NA	few	TRBJ2-7	CASSLFSEQYF	TGTGCCAGCAGCTTGTTTAGCGAGCAGTACTTC
TRBV9	NA	NA	TRBJ1-5	CASSVCTGGDQPQHF	TGTGCCAGCAGCGTCTGCACCGGGGGGGATCAGCCCCAGCATTTT
TRBV18	TRBD2	NA	TRBJ2-2	CASYNEREMDVGELFF	TGTGCCAGCTATAACGAGCGGGAGATGGATGTCGGGGAGCTGTTTTTT